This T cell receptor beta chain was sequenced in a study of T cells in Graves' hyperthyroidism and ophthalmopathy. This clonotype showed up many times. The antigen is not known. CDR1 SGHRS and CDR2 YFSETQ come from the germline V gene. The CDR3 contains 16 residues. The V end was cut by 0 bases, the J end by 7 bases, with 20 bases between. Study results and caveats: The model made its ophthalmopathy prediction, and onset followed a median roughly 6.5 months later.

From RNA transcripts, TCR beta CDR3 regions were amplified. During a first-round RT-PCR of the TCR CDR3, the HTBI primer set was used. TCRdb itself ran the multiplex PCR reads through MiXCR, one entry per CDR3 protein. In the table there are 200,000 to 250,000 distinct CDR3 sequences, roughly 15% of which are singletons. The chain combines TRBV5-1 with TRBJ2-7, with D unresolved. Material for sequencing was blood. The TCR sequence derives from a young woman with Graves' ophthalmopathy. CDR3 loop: CASSLARPSALGEQYF. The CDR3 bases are TGCGCCAGCAGCTTGGCCCGGCCATCGGCGTTGGGGGAGCAGTACTTC.